This TCR beta chain was retrieved from a study of CD8 T cells in Susac syndrome. Across the study: At blood draw, Susac syndrome patients were therapy-naive, on corticosteroids, or on intravenous immunoglobulin alone.

This clonotype has just one count. Under recently defined diagnostic criteria, the patients with Susac syndrome qualified as having definite or probable disease. With random hexamers, 0.5 to 1 ug RNA was reverse transcribed. With immunoSEQ multiplex PCR, TCR beta CDR3 was amplified across 54 Vbeta and 13 Jbeta. TCRdb re-derived calls from the immunoSEQ multiplex PCR reads in MiXCR, one entry per CDR3 protein. The table shows some 210,000 distinct CDR3 sequences, with 85% to 95% occurring only once. Germline V gives CDR1 SEHNR, CDR2 FQNEAQ (reference sequence). The V end lost 5 bases, the J end lost 6 bases, and 10 bases lay between the germline ends. CDR3 length: 12 residues.

The chain links TRBV7-9 to TRBJ1-2; D not resolved. This TCR derives from a human donor with Susac syndrome. Sequencing used CD4+ T cells from PBMCs. CDR3: CASSLNLDGYTF. CDR3 coding DNA: TGTGCCAGCAGCCTTAATTTGGATGGCTACACCTTC.